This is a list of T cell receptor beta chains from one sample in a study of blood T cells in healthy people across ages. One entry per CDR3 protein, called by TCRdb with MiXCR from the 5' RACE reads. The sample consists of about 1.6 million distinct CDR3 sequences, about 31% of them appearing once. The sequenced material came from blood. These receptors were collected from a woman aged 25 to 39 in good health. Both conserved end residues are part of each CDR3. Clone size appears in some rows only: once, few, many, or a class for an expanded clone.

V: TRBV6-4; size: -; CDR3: CASSRLAGNEGTQYF
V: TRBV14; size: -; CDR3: CASSQGPSLPYEQYF
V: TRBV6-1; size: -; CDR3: CASSEAPNRAGEQYF
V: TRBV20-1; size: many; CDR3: CSAPGWGAQNEQYF
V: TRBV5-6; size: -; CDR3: CASSYGYIEQQYF
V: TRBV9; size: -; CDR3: CASSLSAGMNTGELFF
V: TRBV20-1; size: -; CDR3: CSARGQGSLGTQYF
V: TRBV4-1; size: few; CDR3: CASSQDLSSGEETQYF
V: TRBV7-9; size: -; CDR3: CASSKTGFDETQYF
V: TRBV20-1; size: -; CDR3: CSAEQGISYEQYF
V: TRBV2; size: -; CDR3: CASLELSSYNEQFF
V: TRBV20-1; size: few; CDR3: CSATGLTFLNTQYF
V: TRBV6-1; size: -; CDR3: CASSEGVSLGNEQFF
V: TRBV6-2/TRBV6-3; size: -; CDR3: CASYRDRGATLLDEQYF
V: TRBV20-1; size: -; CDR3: CSAPGQPYTEAFF
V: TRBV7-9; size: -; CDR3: CASSTTRARGQKAVNTQYF
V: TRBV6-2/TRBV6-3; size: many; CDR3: CASRQTGTDTQYF
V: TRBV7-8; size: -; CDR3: CASSPLLGEDTEAFF
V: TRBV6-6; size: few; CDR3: CASGLPGQGAREKLFF
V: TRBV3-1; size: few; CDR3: CASSRTTGASYEQYF
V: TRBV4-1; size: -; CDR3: CASSQDSLAGPYEQYF
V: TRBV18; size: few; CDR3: CASSPQEGSTDTQYF
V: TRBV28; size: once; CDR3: CASSFSQGAFF
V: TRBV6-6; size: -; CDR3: CASTHSTGDTEAFF
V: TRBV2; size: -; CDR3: CASSEILAGARETQYF
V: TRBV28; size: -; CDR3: CASSPSDSQNQPQHF
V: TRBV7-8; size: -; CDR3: CASSSDRQNIQYF
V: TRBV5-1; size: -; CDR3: CASSLSLDVRGEQFF
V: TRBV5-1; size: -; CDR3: CASSKTSGGHQETQYF
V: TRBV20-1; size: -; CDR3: CSARDASQGAYGYTF
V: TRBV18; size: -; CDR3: CASSPQDSVYGYTF
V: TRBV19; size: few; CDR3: CASSIDPDRVWYEQYF
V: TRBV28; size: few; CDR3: CASSSDREIDQPQHF
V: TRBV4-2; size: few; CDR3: CASSQGQASGGAGDTQYF
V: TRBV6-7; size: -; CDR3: CASIPLPCMGSYEQYF
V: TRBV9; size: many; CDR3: CASSVGGTSGGGFYNEQFF
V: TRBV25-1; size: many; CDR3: CASSPDPFNEQFF
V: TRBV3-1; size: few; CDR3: CASSQAGLAGSSYEQYF
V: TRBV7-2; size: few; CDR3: CASSLRGNGGAKNIQYF
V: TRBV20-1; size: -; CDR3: CGARPVNQPQHF
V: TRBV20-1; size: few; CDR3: CSAILGKVGEKLFF
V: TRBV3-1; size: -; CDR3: CASSHGAVSGANVLTF
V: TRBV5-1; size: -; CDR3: CASSPDRGSGEKLFF
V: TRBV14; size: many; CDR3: CASSPRRQENYGYTF
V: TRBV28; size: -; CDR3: CASSFPEGGEQFF
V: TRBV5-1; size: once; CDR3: CASSWGPVSYEQYF
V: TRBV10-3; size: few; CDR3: CASRISGTDTQYF
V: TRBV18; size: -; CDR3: CASSPGTRQNYGYTF
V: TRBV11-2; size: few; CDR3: CASSPSALADTQYF
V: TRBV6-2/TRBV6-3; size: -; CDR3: CASSYFSGAAYNEQFF